This section outlines one T cell receptor beta chain sequence together with its context. This record belongs to a study of blood T cell repertoires in COVID-19. Libraries were prepared by immunoSEQ multiplex PCR; TCRdb keeps only in-frame clonotypes and omits some of them. Of about 300,000 clones listed, about four fifths were seen once; the top ten hold more than 1.2%. The CDR3 is 19 residues long. Germline V lookup: CDR1 LGHDT, CDR2 YNNKEL (reference sequence). J gave up 6 bases and V 4 bases, and 13 bases lay outside the gene matches. V gene TRBV3-1 (or the pseudogene TRBV3-2) combines with J gene TRBJ2-1; 15 bases align to TRBD2. The material sequenced was peripheral blood. The sequence was obtained from a human donor with COVID-19, enrolled during active disease. The donor label of this sample is uncertain. This CDR3 reads CASSPDPGLAGGSGNEQFF. As DNA, the CDR3 is TGTGCCAGCAGCCCCGACCCCGGACTAGCGGGAGGGTCGGGCAATGAGCAGTTCTTC.